This T cell receptor beta chain emerged from a study of shared clonotypes between healthy human individuals (dated by TCRdb to 2020 to 2021). Background for the entire study: The cohort included a few men and a couple of women between 18 and 49 years of age. Libraries were prepared and TCR repertoires were sequenced by different laboratories using diverse techniques, in order to increase sequencing depth and limit assay-specific biases. Blood TCR repertoires of five healthy adults were deeply sequenced to estimate repertoire size and the extent of clonotype sharing between individuals. For each donor, CD4 naive and CD4 memory were each given three plates, CD8 naive was given two plates, and CD8 memory was given one plate. Leukapheresis yielded between about 0.94 and 9.5 billion PBMCs per donor. General findings and caveats noted by the study authors: Naive subsets generally had larger estimated clonotype richness than memory subsets. Sampling was limited to blood, and TCR repertoires in tissue likely differ from TCR repertoires in blood. Because the study included a small number of donors, the genetic and exposure-history diversity represented was limited. Pairwise subsampling indicated that sequencing depth was expected to affect the degree of clonotype sharing among donors. About 5% of naive CD4, 3.5% of naive CD8, about 2.5% of memory CD4, and less than 0.45% of memory CD8 clonotypes were shared across several donors. Incomplete sequencing was indicated by rarefaction of sorted-subset datasets, despite the large sequencing depth. Compared with non-shared clonotypes, clonotypes shared by all four sorted-subset donors had higher generation probabilities.

Between the V and J ends, shortened by 4 bases and 8 bases respectively, the junction contains 23 bases. The CDR3 spans 16 residues, from the cysteine through the phenylalanine. Only the CDR3 DNA is retained, 48 bases long and in frame from the first base. In the germline V gene, CDR1 corresponds to SGHAT and CDR2 to FQNNGV. Using the deep immunoSEQ assay, multiplex PCR amplified TCR CDR3 regions from genomic DNA. Genomic DNA extracted from each cell subset was distributed evenly over all wells of several immunoSEQ 96-well plates, and each plate served as one replicate. For sorted subsets, around 0.2 ug of genomic DNA, equivalent to some 30,000 T cell genomes, went into each replicate PCR. Purified libraries were measured with a Qubit 3.0 fluorometer, size-checked on a Bioanalyzer 2100, and measured again with the KAPA Library Quantification kit. A separate single-read 150-cycle Illumina NextSeq 550 flow cell was used to sequence each immunoSEQ 96-well plate. In the paper's pipeline: The immunoSEQ output contained only junctional sequences without quality scores, so filtering could not match that applied to full-length reads. To assign V/J genes and CDR3, sequences were annotated against IMGT germline references using PyIR, a Python wrapper for IgBLAST v1.9. Any read was removed if the V/J assignment was weak (E-value above 1e-6), the CDR3 was missing, or the read contained stop codons, out-of-frame junctions, or ambiguous translated residues. V3J clonotypes were defined as sequences sharing an identical inferred V gene, J gene, and CDR3 amino acid sequence. Percentage overlap between repertoires was calculated by dividing the number of shared unique clonotypes by the size of the smaller repertoire. Three approaches were used to assess repertoire richness: RTK rarefaction, the Chao1 estimator, and Recon v2.1 estimates of unobserved clonotypes. OLGA was used to compute generation probabilities for all TCRbeta clonotypes that the gDNA method yielded from a handful of donors. TCRdb mirrors the immuneACCESS table, restricted to in-frame sequences. Some clones are absent from its copies; in checked studies, under half trace to an unresolved V gene, and the reason for the others is unknown. D and trimming were read from the DNA, whereas the V and J calls and clone size are those reported in that table. The sample records roughly 500,000 clones, 90% to 96% of which are singletons. 0.06% of the sample is taken by the ten largest.

The donors were healthy, HIV-negative adults who had no recently reported acute infections or vaccinations. All donors were Caucasian adults living in Nashville, Tennessee, USA. CD4+ T cells were enriched by magnetic negative selection; naive cells were then positively selected on CD45RA, and the negative fraction formed the memory subset. Blood was obtained by leukapheresis, after which PBMCs were separated by Ficoll-Histopaque density gradient centrifugation and cryopreserved in liquid nitrogen vapor phase. Analytical flow cytometry was used to check the purity and quantity of every magnetically sorted T cell population. Genomic DNA was isolated from each sorted fraction and quantified by UV absorbance on a Nanodrop 2000c. With regard to this clone: The clone's antigen remains unknown. Within one base of it there is no much larger clone, and no base qualities were kept.

The source is a woman aged 25 to 39 in good health. The sample consisted of naive CD4+ T cells sorted from blood. The sample's cell subset or site label, in plain terms: CD45RA+ positively selected. Here the chain combines TRBV11-2 and TRBJ1-2; TRBD1 is a weak D gene call, 5 bases matching. CDR3 region: CASSSIKRPHGAGYTF. Read as DNA, the sequence is TGTGCCAGCAGCTCCATAAAGAGACCCCATGGGGCCGGCTACACCTTC. With the rest looked up from the reference TRBV11-2 and TRBJ1-2 genes rather than sequenced, the full variable domain is EAGVAQSPRYKIIEKRQSVAFWCNPISGHATLYWYQQILGQGPKLLIQFQNNGVVDDSQLPKDRFSAERLKGVDSTLKIQPAKLEDSAVYLCASSSIKRPHGAGYTFGSGTRLTVV.